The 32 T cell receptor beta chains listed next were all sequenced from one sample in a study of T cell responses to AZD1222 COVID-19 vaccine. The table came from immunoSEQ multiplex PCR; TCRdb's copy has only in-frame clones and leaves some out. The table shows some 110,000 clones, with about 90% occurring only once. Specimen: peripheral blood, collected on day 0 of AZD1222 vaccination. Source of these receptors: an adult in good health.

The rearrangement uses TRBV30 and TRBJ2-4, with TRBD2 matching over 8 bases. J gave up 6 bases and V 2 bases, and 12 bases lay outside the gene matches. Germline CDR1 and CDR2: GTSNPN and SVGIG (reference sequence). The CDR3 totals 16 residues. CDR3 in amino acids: CAWSLLAGLGRNIQYF. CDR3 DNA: TGTGCCTGGAGTCTATTAGCGGGATTAGGGCGAAACATTCAGTACTTC.

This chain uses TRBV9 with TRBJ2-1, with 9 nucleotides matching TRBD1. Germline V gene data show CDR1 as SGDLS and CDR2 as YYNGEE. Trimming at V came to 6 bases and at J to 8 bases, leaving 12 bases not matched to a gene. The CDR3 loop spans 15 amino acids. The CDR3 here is CASTATGTGRDEQFF. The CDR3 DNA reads TGTGCCAGCACCGCTACCGGGACAGGGAGGGATGAGCAGTTCTTC. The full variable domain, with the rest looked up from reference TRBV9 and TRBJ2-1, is DSGVTQTPKHLITATGQRVTLRCSPRSGDLSVYWYQQSLDQGLQFLIQYYNGEERAKGNILERFSAQQFPDLHSELNLSSLELGDSALYFCASTATGTGRDEQFFGPGTRLTVL.

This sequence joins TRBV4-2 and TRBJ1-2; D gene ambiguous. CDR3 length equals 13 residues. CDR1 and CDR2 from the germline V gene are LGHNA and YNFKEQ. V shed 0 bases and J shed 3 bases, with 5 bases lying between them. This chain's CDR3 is CASSQDTDYGYTF. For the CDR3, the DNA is TGTGCCAGCAGCCAAGATACAGACTATGGCTACACCTTC.

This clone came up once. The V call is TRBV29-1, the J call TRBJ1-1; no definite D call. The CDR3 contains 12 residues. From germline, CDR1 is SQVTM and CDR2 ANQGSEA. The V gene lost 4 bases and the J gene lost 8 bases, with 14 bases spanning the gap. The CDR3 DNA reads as TGCAGCGTTGTGCAGTCCCGCGGAGAAGCTTTCTTT. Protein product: CSVVQSRGEAFF. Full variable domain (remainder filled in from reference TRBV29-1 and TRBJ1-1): SAVISQKPSRDICQRGTSLTIQCQVDSQVTMMFWYRQQPGQSLTLIATANQGSEATYESGFVIDKFPISRPNLTFSTLTVSNMSPEDSSIYLCSVVQSRGEAFFGQGTRLTVV.

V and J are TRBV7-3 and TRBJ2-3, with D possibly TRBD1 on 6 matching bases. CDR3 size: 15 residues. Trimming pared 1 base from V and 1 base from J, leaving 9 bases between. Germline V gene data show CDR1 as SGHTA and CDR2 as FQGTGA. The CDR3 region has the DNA TGTGCCAGCAGCTTAAGATCAGGGGGCACAGATACGCAGTATTTT. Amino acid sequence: CASSLRSGGTDTQYF.

The DNA of the CDR3 is TGTGCCAGCGGGTGGGGACAGGGGTTAGCAGATACGCAGTATTTT. This sequence encodes CASGWGQGLADTQYF. The chain employs TRBV6-5 and TRBJ2-3, with 10 nucleotides matching TRBD1. The V gene's germline CDR1 is MNHEY and CDR2 SVGAGI. The CDR3 is 15 residues long. With 8 bases clipped from V and 4 bases from J, the junction kept 9 bases outside the gene matches.

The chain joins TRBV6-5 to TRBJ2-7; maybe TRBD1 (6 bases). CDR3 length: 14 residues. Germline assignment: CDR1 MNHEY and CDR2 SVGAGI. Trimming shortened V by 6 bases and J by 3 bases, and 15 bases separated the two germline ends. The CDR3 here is CASSRARGGYEQYF. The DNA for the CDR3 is TGTGCCAGCAGCCGTGCTAGAGGGGGCTACGAGCAGTACTTC.

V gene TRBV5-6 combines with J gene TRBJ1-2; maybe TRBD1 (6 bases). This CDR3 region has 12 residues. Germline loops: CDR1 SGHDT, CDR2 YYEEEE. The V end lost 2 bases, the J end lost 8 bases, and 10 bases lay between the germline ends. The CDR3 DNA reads TGTGCCAGCAGCTTTTTGACAGGCGGCTACACCTTC. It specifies CASSFLTGGYTF.

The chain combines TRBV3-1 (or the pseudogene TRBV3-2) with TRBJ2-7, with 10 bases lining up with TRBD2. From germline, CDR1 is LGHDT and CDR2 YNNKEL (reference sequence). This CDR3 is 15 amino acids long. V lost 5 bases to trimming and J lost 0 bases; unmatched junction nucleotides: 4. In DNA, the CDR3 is TGTGCCAGCAGCTATGGGACTAGCGTCTCCTACGAGCAGTACTTC. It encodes CASSYGTSVSYEQYF.

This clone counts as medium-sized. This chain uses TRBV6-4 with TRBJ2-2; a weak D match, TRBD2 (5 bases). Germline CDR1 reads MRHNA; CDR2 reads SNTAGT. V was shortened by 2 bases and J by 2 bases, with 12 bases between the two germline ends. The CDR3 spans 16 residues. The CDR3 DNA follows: TGTGCCAGCAGTGACAGTAGGTCGGGAAACACCGGGGAGCTGTTTTTT. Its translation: CASSDSRSGNTGELFF.

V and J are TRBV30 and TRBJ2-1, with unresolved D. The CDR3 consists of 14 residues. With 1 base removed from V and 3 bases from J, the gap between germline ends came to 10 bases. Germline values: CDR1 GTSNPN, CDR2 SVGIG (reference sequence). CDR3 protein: CAWSGVPSYNEQFF. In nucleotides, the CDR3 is TGTGCCTGGAGTGGGGTACCCAGCTACAATGAGCAGTTCTTC.

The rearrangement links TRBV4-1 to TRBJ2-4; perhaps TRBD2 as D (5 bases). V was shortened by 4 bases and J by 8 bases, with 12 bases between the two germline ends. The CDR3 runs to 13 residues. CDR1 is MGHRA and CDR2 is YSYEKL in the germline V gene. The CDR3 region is CASSLSAEDIQYF. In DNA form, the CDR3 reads TGCGCCAGCAGCCTCTCCGCGGAGGACATTCAGTACTTC.

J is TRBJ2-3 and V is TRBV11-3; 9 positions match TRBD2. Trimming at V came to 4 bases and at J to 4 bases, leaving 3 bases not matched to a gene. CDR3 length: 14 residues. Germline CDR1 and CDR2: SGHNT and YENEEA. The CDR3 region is CASSYAGGSDTQYF. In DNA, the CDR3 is TGTGCCAGCAGCTACGCGGGGGGGTCAGATACGCAGTATTTT.

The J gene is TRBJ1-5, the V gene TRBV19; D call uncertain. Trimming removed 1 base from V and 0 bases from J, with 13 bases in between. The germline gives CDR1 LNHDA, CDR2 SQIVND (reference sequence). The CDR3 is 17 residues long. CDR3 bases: TGTGCCAGTAGTATAGGGGTGGTGCCGAGTAGCAATCAGCCCCAGCATTTT. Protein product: CASSIGVVPSSNQPQHF.

The CDR3 reads CASRQSAYGYTF. The CDR3 coding sequence is TGTGCCAGCAGACAGTCAGCCTATGGCTACACCTTC. The V and J genes are TRBV2 and TRBJ1-2, with D hard to call. Germline CDR1 and CDR2: SNHLY and FYNNEI. The CDR3 extends over 12 amino acids. Trimming pared 6 bases from V and 4 bases from J, leaving 9 bases between.

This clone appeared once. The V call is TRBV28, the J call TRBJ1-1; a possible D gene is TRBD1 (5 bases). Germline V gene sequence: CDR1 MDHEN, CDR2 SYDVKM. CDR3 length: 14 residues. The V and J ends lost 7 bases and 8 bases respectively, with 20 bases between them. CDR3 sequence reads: CASTALRGGREAFF. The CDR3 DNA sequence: TGTGCCAGCACCGCACTTCGGGGCGGGCGGGAAGCTTTCTTT.

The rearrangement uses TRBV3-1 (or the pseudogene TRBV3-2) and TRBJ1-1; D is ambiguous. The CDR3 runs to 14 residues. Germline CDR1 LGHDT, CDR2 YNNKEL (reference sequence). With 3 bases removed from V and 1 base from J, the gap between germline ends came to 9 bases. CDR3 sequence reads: CASSQRATNTEAFF. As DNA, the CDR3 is TGTGCCAGCAGCCAGAGGGCAACGAACACTGAAGCTTTCTTT.

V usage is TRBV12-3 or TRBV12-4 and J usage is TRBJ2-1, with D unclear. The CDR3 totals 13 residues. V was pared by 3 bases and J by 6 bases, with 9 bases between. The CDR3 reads CASSFRNFNEQFF. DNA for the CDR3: TGTGCCAGCAGTTTCCGCAACTTCAATGAGCAGTTCTTC.

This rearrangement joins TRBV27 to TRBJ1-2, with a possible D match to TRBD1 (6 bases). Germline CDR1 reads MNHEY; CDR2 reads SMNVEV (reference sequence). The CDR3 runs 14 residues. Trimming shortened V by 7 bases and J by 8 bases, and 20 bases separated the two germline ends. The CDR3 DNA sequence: TGTGCCAGCACATTCTTAGGGGGGCTCGAGGGCTACACCTTC. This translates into CASTFLGGLEGYTF.

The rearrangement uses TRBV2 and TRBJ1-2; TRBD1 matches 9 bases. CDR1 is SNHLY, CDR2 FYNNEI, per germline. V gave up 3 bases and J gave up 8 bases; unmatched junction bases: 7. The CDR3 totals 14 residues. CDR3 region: CASSEGGQGDGYTF. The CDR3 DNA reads TGTGCCAGCAGTGAGGGGGGACAGGGAGACGGCTACACCTTC.

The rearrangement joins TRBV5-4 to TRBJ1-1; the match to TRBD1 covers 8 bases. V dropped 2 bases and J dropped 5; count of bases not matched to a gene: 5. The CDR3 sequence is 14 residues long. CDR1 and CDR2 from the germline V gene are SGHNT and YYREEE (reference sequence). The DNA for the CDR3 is TGTGCCAGCAGCTTACAGGGGGTCGGGACTGAAGCTTTCTTT. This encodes CASSLQGVGTEAFF. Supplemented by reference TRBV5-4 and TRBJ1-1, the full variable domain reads ETGVTQSPTHLIKTRGQQVTLRCSSQSGHNTVSWYQQALGQGPQFIFQYYREEENGRGNFPPRFSGLQFPNYSSELNVNALELDDSALYLCASSLQGVGTEAFFGQGTRLTVV.

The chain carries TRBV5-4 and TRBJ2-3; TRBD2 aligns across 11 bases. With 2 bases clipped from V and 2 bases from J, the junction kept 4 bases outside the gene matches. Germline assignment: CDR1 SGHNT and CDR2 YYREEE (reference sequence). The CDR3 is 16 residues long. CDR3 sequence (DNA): TGTGCCAGCAGCTTAAAACTAGCGGGGGTCACAGATACGCAGTATTTT. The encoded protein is CASSLKLAGVTDTQYF.

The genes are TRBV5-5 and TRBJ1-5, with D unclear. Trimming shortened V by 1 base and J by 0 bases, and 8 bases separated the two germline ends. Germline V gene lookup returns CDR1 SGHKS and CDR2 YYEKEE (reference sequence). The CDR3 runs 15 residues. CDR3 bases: TGTGCCAGCAGCTTGCGGGGTTATAGCAATCAGCCCCAGCATTTT. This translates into CASSLRGYSNQPQHF.

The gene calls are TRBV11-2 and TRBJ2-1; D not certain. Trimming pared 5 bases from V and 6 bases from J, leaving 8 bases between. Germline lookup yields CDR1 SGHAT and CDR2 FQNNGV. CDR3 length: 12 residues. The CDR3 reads CASSPVLNEQFF. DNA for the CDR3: TGTGCCAGCAGCCCGGTACTCAATGAGCAGTTCTTC.

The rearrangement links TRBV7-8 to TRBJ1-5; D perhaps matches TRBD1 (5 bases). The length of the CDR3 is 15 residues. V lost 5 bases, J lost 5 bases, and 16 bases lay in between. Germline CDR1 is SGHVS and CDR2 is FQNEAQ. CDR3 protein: CASSTNQGRDQPQHF. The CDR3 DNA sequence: TGTGCCAGCAGCACCAATCAGGGTCGAGATCAGCCCCAGCATTTT.

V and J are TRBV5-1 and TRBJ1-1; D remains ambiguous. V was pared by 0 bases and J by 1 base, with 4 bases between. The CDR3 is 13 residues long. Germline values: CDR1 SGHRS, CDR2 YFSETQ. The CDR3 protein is CASSLAGNTEAFF. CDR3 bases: TGCGCCAGCAGCTTGGCAGGGAACACTGAAGCTTTCTTT.

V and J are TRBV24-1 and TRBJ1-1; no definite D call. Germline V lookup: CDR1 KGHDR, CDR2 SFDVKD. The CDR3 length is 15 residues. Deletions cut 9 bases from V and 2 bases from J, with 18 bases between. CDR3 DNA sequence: TGTGCCACCCGGGGTAAAGACGGATTCAACACTGAAGCTTTCTTT. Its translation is CATRGKDGFNTEAFF.

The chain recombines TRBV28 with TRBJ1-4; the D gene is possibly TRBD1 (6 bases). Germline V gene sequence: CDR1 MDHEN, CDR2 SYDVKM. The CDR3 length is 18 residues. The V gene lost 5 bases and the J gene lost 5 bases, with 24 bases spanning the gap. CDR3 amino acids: CASSPPAIFTGRNEKLFF. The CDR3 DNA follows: TGTGCCAGCAGTCCCCCCGCGATCTTTACAGGGAGAAATGAAAAACTGTTTTTT.

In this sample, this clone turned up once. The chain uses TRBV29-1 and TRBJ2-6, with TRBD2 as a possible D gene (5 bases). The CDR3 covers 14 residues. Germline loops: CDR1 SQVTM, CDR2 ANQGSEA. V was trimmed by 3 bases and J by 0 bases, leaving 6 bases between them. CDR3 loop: CSVDGSSGANVLTF. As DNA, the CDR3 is TGCAGCGTTGATGGGAGCTCTGGGGCCAACGTCCTGACTTTC.

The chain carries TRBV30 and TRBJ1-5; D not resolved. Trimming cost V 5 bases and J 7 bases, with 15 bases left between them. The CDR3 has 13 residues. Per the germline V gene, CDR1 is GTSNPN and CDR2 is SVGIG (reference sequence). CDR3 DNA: TGTGCCTGGGCTCGGACCTCGGGACAGCCCCAGCATTTT. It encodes CAWARTSGQPQHF.

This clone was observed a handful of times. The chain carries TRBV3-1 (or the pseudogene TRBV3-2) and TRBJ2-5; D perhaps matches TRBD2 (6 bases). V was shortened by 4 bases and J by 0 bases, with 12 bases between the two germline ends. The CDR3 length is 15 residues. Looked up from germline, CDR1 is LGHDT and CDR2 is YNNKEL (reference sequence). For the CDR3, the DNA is TGTGCCAGCAGCCCCGGAGCGGGCTACCAAGAGACCCAGTACTTC. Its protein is CASSPGAGYQETQYF.

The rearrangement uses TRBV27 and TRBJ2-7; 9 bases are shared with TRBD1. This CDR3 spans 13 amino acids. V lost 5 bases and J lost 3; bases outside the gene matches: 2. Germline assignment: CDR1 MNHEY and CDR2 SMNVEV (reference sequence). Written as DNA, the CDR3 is TGTGCCAGCAGTACAGGGGGCCGCTACGAGCAGTACTTC. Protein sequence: CASSTGGRYEQYF.